A single sample is the source of the 31 T cell receptor beta chains below, sequenced in a study of T cell repertoires in cytomegalovirus infection. These receptors have no identified antigens. MiXCR, run by TCRdb on the reads, gives a single entry per CDR3 protein. This table has roughly 920,000 distinct CDR3 sequences, less than 35% appearing once. Source: cultured CD8+ T cells from PBMCs, taken from culture after CMV antigen stimulation. These receptors were obtained from a human donor in good health (CMV status not recorded). Some clones in this sample may be carry-over from other donors' samples.

The sample holds a few counts of this clonotype. The genes are TRBV10-3 and TRBJ2-5; possible D gene TRBD1, 5 bases. The CDR3 sequence is 17 residues long. Trimming removed 2 bases from V and 5 bases from J, with 21 bases in between. CDR1 is ENHRY, CDR2 SYGVKD, per germline. CDR3 loop: CAISEGAGALIQETQYF. In nucleotides, the CDR3 is TGTGCCATCAGTGAGGGGGCAGGAGCCCTGATCCAGGAGACCCAGTACTTC.

This clonotype showed up just a few times. This chain links TRBV7-9 with TRBJ1-1; D is unresolved. CDR3 length: 15 amino acids. V lost 0 bases, J lost 0 bases, and 8 bases lay in between. In germline, CDR1 is SEHNR, CDR2 FQNEAQ (reference sequence). The CDR3 protein is CASSLAAGVNTEAFF. DNA for the CDR3: TGTGCCAGCAGCTTAGCGGCAGGAGTGAACACTGAAGCTTTCTTT.

In this sample, this clonotype turned up a few times. The chain joins TRBV5-5 to TRBJ2-4, with D possibly matching TRBD2 (5 bases). Germline CDR1 reads SGHKS; CDR2 reads YYEKEE (reference sequence). The CDR3 has 13 residues. V lost 3 bases and J lost 5, with 9 bases in between. The CDR3 loop is CASSSSEENIQYF. The CDR3 nucleotides are TGTGCCAGCAGCTCCTCGGAGGAAAACATTCAGTACTTC.

The chain has TRBV7-9 and TRBJ2-5; D possibly corresponds to TRBD2 (6 bases). Germline CDR1 and CDR2: SEHNR and FQNEAQ (reference sequence). This CDR3 has 15 residues. With 5 bases removed from V and 5 bases from J, the gap between germline ends came to 18 bases. The CDR3 DNA reads TGTGCCAGCAGCCCTCCGGGGCCAGGAGGGGAGACCCAGTACTTC. Protein product: CASSPPGPGGETQYF.

The chain is built from TRBV27 and TRBJ2-2, with D possibly matching TRBD1 (6 bases). Germline lookup yields CDR1 MNHEY and CDR2 SMNVEV (reference sequence). The CDR3 extends over 14 amino acids. Trimming stripped 6 bases from V and 7 bases from J, with 15 bases between. The chain's CDR3 is CASRRQGWGGELFF. The CDR3 DNA reads TGTGCCAGCAGACGGCAGGGGTGGGGCGGGGAGCTGTTTTTT.

The chain combines TRBV6-5 with TRBJ2-1; D is unresolved. V lost 3 bases and J 5 bases, leaving 17 bases between the germline ends. Per the germline V gene, CDR1 is MNHEY and CDR2 is SVGAGI. This CDR3 is 16 amino acids long. The CDR3 DNA sequence: TGTGCCAGCAGTTATTCCCTACCGACTCTCGACAATGAGCAGTTCTTC. It is translated as CASSYSLPTLDNEQFF.

The chain recombines TRBV6-5 with TRBJ1-5; the D gene is possibly TRBD1 (5 bases). Germline CDR1 MNHEY, CDR2 SVGAGI. This CDR3 spans 13 amino acids. Trimming shortened V by 0 bases and J by 8 bases, and 8 bases separated the two germline ends. CDR3 region: CASSYSREKPQHF. The CDR3 coding sequence is TGTGCCAGCAGTTACTCCAGGGAAAAGCCCCAGCATTTT.

This clonotype occurred a few times. CDR3 bases: TGCAGTGCTAGAGATTTTCAGAGGGGGGCAACTAATGAAAAACTGTTTTTT. Translating it yields CSARDFQRGATNEKLFF. V usage is TRBV20-1 and J usage is TRBJ1-4; tentatively, D is TRBD1 (6 bases). The CDR3 has 17 residues. V was cut by 0 bases and J by 0 bases, with 14 bases left in between. CDR1 and CDR2 (germline): DFQATT, SNEGSKA (reference sequence).

This clonotype was detected only a few times. The chain has TRBV7-6 and TRBJ1-5, with a tentative D call TRBD1 (5 bases). CDR1 and CDR2 (germline): SGHVS, FNYEAQ. Trimming removed 2 bases at V and 6 bases at J, with 17 bases between. CDR3 length: 16 residues. The CDR3, as DNA: TGTGCCAGCAGCTTATCTGGGGTGCAGGGCGGTCAGCCCCAGCATTTT. This encodes CASSLSGVQGGQPQHF. Filled out from reference TRBV7-6 and TRBJ1-5, the complete variable domain reads GAGVSQSPRYKVTKRGQDVALRCDPISGHVSLYWYRQALGQGPEFLTYFNYEAQQDKSGLPNDRFSAERPEGSISTLTIQRTEQRDSAMYRCASSLSGVQGGQPQHFGDGTRLSIL.

The chain carries TRBV6-5 and TRBJ2-2; D uncertain. V gave up 6 bases and J gave up 0 bases, with 11 bases separating them. CDR3 size: 15 residues. CDR1 is MNHEY, CDR2 SVGAGI, per germline. The CDR3 nucleotides are TGTGCCAGCAGCCCGACATTAGCGAACACCGGGGAGCTGTTTTTT. Protein sequence: CASSPTLANTGELFF.

A few counts support this clonotype. The J gene is TRBJ2-1, the V gene TRBV5-6, with D possibly matching TRBD1 (6 bases). The V end was cut by 4 bases, the J end by 4 bases, with 15 bases between. CDR3 length: 15 amino acids. Germline V CDR1 and CDR2: SGHDT, YYEEEE. CDR3 DNA sequence: TGTGCCAGCAGCAAGTCCAGGGGCTCGTACAATGAGCAGTTCTTC. It codes for CASSKSRGSYNEQFF.

This clonotype was seen a few times. J is TRBJ1-2 and V is TRBV7-9, with 9 nucleotides matching TRBD1. V shed 1 base and J 7 bases; nucleotides not matched to a gene: 4. CDR3 length: 14 residues. Germline V gives CDR1 SEHNR, CDR2 FQNEAQ (reference sequence). CDR3 protein: CASSLEQGALGYTF. The CDR3 region has the DNA TGTGCCAGCAGCTTAGAACAGGGGGCGCTTGGCTACACCTTC. Full variable domain (outside the CDR3, taken from reference TRBV7-9 and TRBJ1-2): DTGVSQNPRHKITKRGQNVTFRCDPISEHNRLYWYRQTLGQGPEFLTYFQNEAQLEKSRLLSDRFSAERPKGSFSTLEIQRTEQGDSAMYLCASSLEQGALGYTFGSGTRLTVV.

This chain connects TRBV14 to TRBJ1-3, with unresolved D. The germline V gene has CDR1 SGHDN and CDR2 FVKESK. Trimming left V 1 base short and J 0 bases short, with 10 bases between. This CDR3 spans 16 amino acids. CDR3 protein: CASSQGLTLSGNTIYF. The CDR3 DNA is TGTGCCAGCAGCCAAGGTTTGACACTCTCTGGAAACACCATATATTTT.

The V and J genes are TRBV5-6 and TRBJ2-7; the D gene is possibly TRBD1 (6 bases). The germline V gene encodes CDR1 SGHDT and CDR2 YYEEEE. This CDR3 comprises 14 residues. Deletions cut 0 bases from V and 2 bases from J, with 9 bases between. Here the CDR3 reads CASSLEGQTYEQYF. In DNA form, the CDR3 reads TGTGCCAGCAGCTTGGAGGGACAAACCTACGAGCAGTACTTC.

This clonotype appeared a few times. J is TRBJ1-1 and V is TRBV13; D is unclear. This CDR3 is built from 15 residues. Germline lookup yields CDR1 PRHDT and CDR2 FYEKMQ (reference sequence). Trimming pared 7 bases from V and 2 bases from J, leaving 17 bases between. CDR3 in amino acids: CASTLGLGVNTEAFF. The CDR3 nucleotides read TGTGCCAGCACTTTAGGTTTGGGCGTAAACACTGAAGCTTTCTTT.

A few counts support this clonotype. CDR3 amino acids: CASSFSHAQPQHF. Written as DNA, the CDR3 is TGTGCCAGCAGTTTCTCGCACGCCCAGCCCCAGCATTTT. The gene calls are TRBV27 and TRBJ1-5; D ambiguous. The ends were cut back, 3 bases at V and 7 bases at J, with 10 bases in the middle. Germline loops: CDR1 MNHEY, CDR2 SMNVEV (reference sequence). The CDR3 is made up of 13 amino acids.

In the case of this clonotype: It may be a read error: a sequence one base away is much more abundant. The chain joins TRBV7-3 to TRBJ2-2, with 10 bases aligning to TRBD2. Germline-derived CDR1 and CDR2 are SGHTA and FQGTGA. The V and J ends lost 5 bases and 0 bases, in that order; junction bases with no gene match: 9. CDR3 length: 18 amino acids. The CDR3 DNA reads TGTGCCAGCAGCCCCCACAGTAGCGGGGGGCCGAACACCGGGGAGCTGTTTTTT. Amino acids: CASSPHSSGGPNTGELFF.

The V gene is TRBV4-1, the J gene TRBJ1-5; 7 positions agree with TRBD1. Germline CDR1 reads MGHRA; CDR2 reads YSYEKL. CDR3 length: 16 amino acids. With 3 bases clipped from V and 5 bases from J, the junction kept 10 bases outside the gene matches. The CDR3: CASSQEGTVIDQPQHF. CDR3 DNA sequence: TGCGCCAGCAGCCAGGAGGGGACAGTGATTGATCAGCCCCAGCATTTT.

CDR3 sequence (DNA): TGTGCCAGCAGTCCCGAGGGCGCATGGTATGGCTACACCTTC. Amino acids: CASSPEGAWYGYTF. The chain combines TRBV12-3 or TRBV12-4 with TRBJ1-2; D unresolved. Trimming shortened V by 5 bases and J by 5 bases, and 15 bases separated the two germline ends. This CDR3 spans 14 amino acids.

V is TRBV12-3 or TRBV12-4 and J is TRBJ2-4, with unresolved D. The CDR3 runs 11 residues. Trimming removed 3 bases from V and 9 bases from J, with 6 bases in between. CDR3 nucleotides: TGTGCCAGCAGTTTCGCTGGCATTCAGTACTTC. This translates into CASSFAGIQYF.

This clonotype turned up a few times. The chain employs TRBV27 and TRBJ2-1, with 9 bases lining up with TRBD1. The CDR3 loop spans 14 amino acids. Germline V CDR1 and CDR2: MNHEY, SMNVEV (reference sequence). V was clipped by 5 bases and J by 7 bases; unmatched bases: 6. In nucleotides, the CDR3 is TGTGCCAGCAGTCCCTTACAGGGGGCTAATGAGCAGTTCTTC. Residues: CASSPLQGANEQFF.

This clonotype was recorded a few times. The chain couples TRBV6-1 to TRBJ1-1, with TRBD1 as a possible D gene (6 bases). Germline V lookup: CDR1 MNHNS, CDR2 SASEGT. The CDR3 runs 13 residues. The ends were cut back, 7 bases at V and 7 bases at J, with 16 bases in the middle. CDR3 residues: CASNPGGFGEAFF. The CDR3 nucleotides are TGTGCCAGCAACCCGGGGGGCTTTGGTGAAGCTTTCTTT.

A few counts support this clonotype. At one end, the junction sequence differs from germline, possibly due to a read error. The V gene is TRBV7-9, the J gene TRBJ1-2; D not certain. CDR3 size: 9 residues. From germline, CDR1 is SEHNR and CDR2 FQNEAQ (reference sequence). The CDR3 is CASSLPGSF. The CDR3 region has the DNA TGTGCCAGCAGCTTACCCGGCAGTTTC.

There are a few counts of this clonotype. The chain carries TRBV19 and TRBJ2-1, with 9 bases aligning to TRBD2. Germline CDR1 and CDR2: LNHDA and SQIVND (reference sequence). The J segment lost 4 bases and the V segment lost 3 bases, leaving 10 bases of the junction unmatched. The CDR3 covers 17 residues. DNA for the CDR3: TGTGCCAGTAGTATTCGACTAGCGGAGCCACCTTACAATGAGCAGTTCTTC. Protein product: CASSIRLAEPPYNEQFF. The full variable domain, in which reference TRBV19 and TRBJ2-1 provide the parts outside the CDR3, is DGGITQSPKYLFRKEGQNVTLSCEQNLNHDAMYWYRQDPGQGLRLIYYSQIVNDFQKGDIAEGYSVSREKKESFPLTVTSAQKNPTAFYLCASSIRLAEPPYNEQFFGPGTRLTVL.

This clonotype was recorded many times. The chain uses TRBV11-2 and TRBJ2-3, with D maybe TRBD2 (6 bases). CDR3 length: 15 amino acids. Germline CDR1 reads SGHAT; CDR2 reads FQNNGV. V lost 5 bases, J lost 2 bases, and 14 bases lay in between. CDR3 bases: TGTGCCAGCAGCCCCACAGCGGGCGACACAGATACGCAGTATTTT. This gives the protein CASSPTAGDTDTQYF.

The J gene is TRBJ1-6, the V gene TRBV19, with D unclear. V lost 6 bases, J lost 7 bases, and 7 bases lay in between. The germline V gene has CDR1 LNHDA and CDR2 SQIVND (reference sequence). The CDR3 runs 12 residues. The CDR3 sequence is CASSQHNSPLHF. CDR3 DNA: TGTGCCAGTAGCCAACACAATTCACCCCTCCACTTT. Full variable domain (missing parts from reference TRBV19 and TRBJ1-6): DGGITQSPKYLFRKEGQNVTLSCEQNLNHDAMYWYRQDPGQGLRLIYYSQIVNDFQKGDIAEGYSVSREKKESFPLTVTSAQKNPTAFYLCASSQHNSPLHFGNGTRLTVT.

This clonotype appeared a few times. This chain connects TRBV7-9 to TRBJ2-3; D unclear. CDR3 length: 11 amino acids. Germline CDR1 and CDR2: SEHNR and FQNEAQ (reference sequence). Between the trimmed V and J ends, which lost 11 bases and 5 bases, there was a span of 11 bases. DNA for the CDR3: TGTGCCGGAATAATTGGAGATACGCAGTATTTT. As protein: CAGIIGDTQYF.

The chain uses TRBV2 and TRBJ1-2; D remains unclear. CDR1 is SNHLY, CDR2 FYNNEI, per germline. The CDR3 contains 14 residues. V was clipped by 5 bases and J by 2 bases, with 12 bases between them. CDR3 coding DNA: TGTGCCAGCAGTTCTAACACGAAAAACTATGGCTACACCTTC. This gives the protein CASSSNTKNYGYTF. The whole variable domain, filled in from reference TRBV2 and TRBJ1-2, reads EPEVTQTPSHQVTQMGQEVILRCVPISNHLYFYWYRQILGQKVEFLVSFYNNEISEKSEIFDDQFSVERPDGSNFTLKIRSTKLEDSAMYFCASSSNTKNYGYTFGSGTRLTVV.

This chain uses TRBV7-9 with TRBJ1-1, with 8 bases fitting TRBD1. Unmatched junction bases numbered 4, after V lost 1 base and J lost 9 bases. The CDR3 is made up of 13 amino acids. Germline loops: CDR1 SEHNR, CDR2 FQNEAQ (reference sequence). CDR3 coding DNA: TGTGCCAGCAGCTTAGTACAGGGGGGCAAAGCTTTCTTT. This translates into CASSLVQGGKAFF. Filled out from reference TRBV7-9 and TRBJ1-1, the complete variable domain reads DTGVSQNPRHKITKRGQNVTFRCDPISEHNRLYWYRQTLGQGPEFLTYFQNEAQLEKSRLLSDRFSAERPKGSFSTLEIQRTEQGDSAMYLCASSLVQGGKAFFGQGTRLTVV.

This clonotype has more than one count but fewer than ten. The chain employs TRBV7-2 and TRBJ2-7; no reliable D call. The germline V gene encodes CDR1 SGHTA and CDR2 FQGNSA. V lost 2 bases and J lost 7, with 12 bases in between. The CDR3 consists of 13 residues. The CDR3 DNA reads as TGTGCCAGCAGCTTAAATGGGGTAGGGGAGCAGTACTTC. This codes for CASSLNGVGEQYF.

This sequence joins TRBV4-1 and TRBJ1-5; D may be TRBD1 (5 bases). Germline lookup yields CDR1 MGHRA and CDR2 YSYEKL. There are 14 residues in the CDR3. With 1 base removed from V and 3 bases from J, the gap between germline ends came to 7 bases. The CDR3 coding sequence is TGCGCCAGCAGCCAAGGGGGGTTCAATCAGCCCCAGCATTTT. It yields the protein CASSQGGFNQPQHF.